These 9 T cell receptor beta chains share one sample of origin, sequenced in a study of blood T cell repertoires in COVID-19. Sequenced by immunoSEQ multiplex PCR; TCRdb stores in-frame clones only, minus some. The sample includes around 250,000 clones, 80% to 90% of them seen just once. Sequences were obtained from peripheral blood. These receptors came from a man aged 25-40 years who had recovered from COVID-19.

The rearrangement links TRBV4-3 to TRBJ2-1, with D possibly matching TRBD2 (6 bases). CDR1 and CDR2 from the germline V gene are LGHNA and YSLEER. The CDR3 contains 16 residues. V lost 0 bases to trimming and J lost 9 bases, with 18 bases between them. The CDR3 spells CASSQELPGPGGEQFF. CDR3 nucleotides: TGCGCCAGCAGCCAAGAGCTACCGGGCCCCGGGGGTGAGCAGTTCTTC.

The J gene is TRBJ1-1, the V gene TRBV5-1; 9 bases are a match to TRBD1. J was trimmed by 2 bases and V by 7 bases; bases with no gene match: 9. Germline CDR1 reads SGHRS; CDR2 reads YFSETQ. The CDR3 loop spans 15 amino acids. Here the CDR3 reads CASVGTGTGNTEAFF. CDR3 in DNA: TGCGCCAGCGTTGGGACAGGGACGGGTAACACTGAAGCTTTCTTT.

The genes are TRBV24-1 and TRBJ2-1; 10 bases are shared with TRBD2. Germline V gene data show CDR1 as KGHDR and CDR2 as SFDVKD. The ends lost 4 bases at V and 7 bases at J; junction bases unmatched: 6. The CDR3 runs to 15 residues. The DNA for the CDR3 is TGTGCCACCAGTGACGCGCTAGCGGGGGCTAATGAGCAGTTCTTC. This translates into CATSDALAGANEQFF.

This chain connects TRBV13 to TRBJ2-7; 9 positions match TRBD1. V was pared by 8 bases and J by 3 bases, with 11 bases of the junction left unmatched. The CDR3 extends over 15 amino acids. Germline V lookup: CDR1 PRHDT, CDR2 FYEKMQ (reference sequence). The chain's CDR3 is CASSNTGGISYEQYF. CDR3 bases: TGTGCCAGCTCGAACACAGGGGGCATTAGCTACGAGCAGTACTTC.

V is TRBV27 and J is TRBJ2-7; no definite D call. The CDR3 extends over 15 amino acids. The germline CDR1 and CDR2 sequences are MNHEY and SMNVEV (reference sequence). V lost 6 bases, J lost 5 bases, and 20 bases lay in between. The CDR3 here is CASSPYVPLIDEQYF. The CDR3 DNA follows: TGTGCCAGCAGCCCCTATGTGCCCCTAATTGACGAGCAGTACTTC.

The CDR3 DNA is TGTGCCAGCAGCTTCATTTCCCCGGCCGGTAGCCACAATGAGCAGTTCTTC. Its protein is CASSFISPAGSHNEQFF. The V call is TRBV5-6, the J call TRBJ2-1; no reliable D call. Germline CDR1 is SGHDT and CDR2 is YYEEEE. V was clipped by 2 bases and J by 5 bases, with 20 bases between them. The CDR3 spans 17 residues.

The CDR3 region has the DNA TGTGCCAGCAGCCATCCACGGGGAGGGAGCTCCTACAATGAGCAGTTCTTC. Protein sequence: CASSHPRGGSSYNEQFF. The gene calls are TRBV11-2 and TRBJ2-1; 7 bases line up with TRBD2. With 5 bases clipped from V and 0 bases from J, the junction kept 10 bases outside the gene matches. The CDR3 totals 17 residues. Germline V gives CDR1 SGHAT, CDR2 FQNNGV. The entire variable domain, with the rest obtained from reference TRBV11-2 and TRBJ2-1, is as follows: EAGVAQSPRYKIIEKRQSVAFWCNPISGHATLYWYQQILGQGPKLLIQFQNNGVVDDSQLPKDRFSAERLKGVDSTLKIQPAKLEDSAVYLCASSHPRGGSSYNEQFFGPGTRLTVL.

J is TRBJ1-1 and V is TRBV4-3; 7 nucleotides line up with TRBD1. CDR3 length equals 17 residues. V lost 1 base, J lost 1 base, and 9 bases stayed unmatched. Looked up from germline, CDR1 is LGHNA and CDR2 is YSLEER. In nucleotides, the CDR3 is TGCGCCAGCAGCCAAGTCCTGGGACAGCTTAAGAACACTGAAGCTTTCTTT. This sequence encodes CASSQVLGQLKNTEAFF.

The chain carries TRBV29-1 and TRBJ1-1; 8 bases map to TRBD1. CDR3 length: 13 amino acids. With 4 bases clipped from V and 10 bases from J, the junction kept 11 bases outside the gene matches. Germline loops: CDR1 SQVTM, CDR2 ANQGSEA. This chain's CDR3 is CSVVIQGEGVAFF. The DNA of the CDR3 is TGCAGCGTTGTAATACAGGGGGAAGGCGTAGCTTTCTTT.